A selection of T cell receptor beta chains follows, all from one sample in a study of cytomegalovirus exposure and HLA in healthy donors. Measured with immunoSEQ multiplex PCR; TCRdb has only the in-frame clones, and not every one. The data show 150,000 to 200,000 clones, with roughly three quarters seen just once and 2% to 2.5% held by the top ten. The source material was PBMCs. All receptors come from a woman aged 25 to 39 in good health and CMV-seropositive. CDR3s include the opening cysteine and the closing phenylalanine or tryptophan. The D gene is left open where the match is weak. Clone sizes are given selectively: once, few, many, or a class where the clone is expanded.

size: NA; V: TRBV9; D: NA; J: TRBJ1-1; DNA: TGTGCCAGCAGCGTAGGGCACGGGAGCACTGAAGCTTTCTTT; CDR3: CASSVGHGSTEAFF
size: NA; V: TRBV10-3; D: TRBD1; J: TRBJ2-1; DNA: TGTGCCATCGGCGCCGGACAGGGGGAAGGTGAGCAGTTCTTC; CDR3: CAIGAGQGEGEQFF
size: NA; V: TRBV9; D: NA; J: TRBJ1-3; DNA: TGTGCCAGCAGCACAGGGTTCAAGGGAAACACCATATATTTT; CDR3: CASSTGFKGNTIYF
size: NA; V: TRBV4-1; D: NA; J: TRBJ2-7; DNA: TGCGCCAGCAGCCAAGGGGGGGGCGTCGACGAGCAGTACTTC; CDR3: CASSQGGGVDEQYF
size: NA; V: TRBV10-1; D: NA; J: TRBJ2-7; DNA: TGCGCCAGCAGTGAGGGGGGCCCAGGGAACGAGCAGTACTTC; CDR3: CASSEGGPGNEQYF
size: NA; V: TRBV6-5; D: NA; J: TRBJ2-3; DNA: TGTGCCAGCAGGTCGGGCACAGATACGCAGTATTTT; CDR3: CASRSGTDTQYF
size: NA; V: TRBV7-2; D: NA; J: TRBJ2-5; DNA: TGTGCCAGCAGTACAGTGGTATACCAAGAGACCCAGTACTTC; CDR3: CASSTVVYQETQYF
size: NA; V: TRBV6-1; D: NA; J: TRBJ2-4; DNA: TGTGCCAGCAGTGGTCTAGGAGAGCGTGGAAACATTCAGTACTTC; CDR3: CASSGLGERGNIQYF
size: few; V: TRBV27; D: NA; J: TRBJ2-4; DNA: TGTGCCAGCAGTTTATCTCCTCGGGGCAAAAACATTCAGTACTTC; CDR3: CASSLSPRGKNIQYF
size: few; V: TRBV5-5; D: TRBD1; J: TRBJ2-4; DNA: TGTGCCAGCAGCCCCGGGACAGTGGACATTCAGTACTTC; CDR3: CASSPGTVDIQYF
size: NA; V: TRBV9; D: TRBD2; J: TRBJ2-3; DNA: TGTGCCAGCAGCCTCGGACTAGCGGGGAGTAAAGATACGCAGTATTTT; CDR3: CASSLGLAGSKDTQYF
size: NA; V: TRBV11-2; D: NA; J: TRBJ2-5; DNA: TGTGCCAGCAGCCCGAACGGGACTCCGGGCGGGACCCAGTACTTC; CDR3: CASSPNGTPGGTQYF
size: few; V: TRBV20-1; D: NA; J: TRBJ2-7; DNA: TGCAGTGCCAGGCAGGATTACGAGCAGTACTTC; CDR3: CSARQDYEQYF
size: NA; V: TRBV7-8; D: NA; J: TRBJ2-7; DNA: TGTGCCAGCAAGACAGGAGCCTATGGCGAGCAGTACTTC; CDR3: CASKTGAYGEQYF
size: NA; V: TRBV1; D: NA; J: TRBJ2-7; DNA: TGCACCAGCAGCCAAGCGGGGGAGCAGTACTTC; CDR3: CTSSQAGEQYF
size: few; V: TRBV7-2; D: TRBD1; J: TRBJ2-7; DNA: TGTGCCAGCAGCTCCAGACAGGGGGTAGTCGACGAGCAGTACTTC; CDR3: CASSSRQGVVDEQYF
size: NA; V: TRBV9; D: TRBD2; J: TRBJ2-3; DNA: TGTGCCAGCAGCGTTAGCGGGGGGTTCACAGATACGCAGTATTTT; CDR3: CASSVSGGFTDTQYF
size: NA; V: TRBV14; D: TRBD2; J: TRBJ2-3; DNA: TGTGCCAGCAGCCAAGACGCTAGCGGCTTCTCAGATACGCAGTATTTT; CDR3: CASSQDASGFSDTQYF
size: NA; V: TRBV9; D: TRBD2; J: TRBJ2-3; DNA: TGTGCCAGCAGCGTACCGTCGACTAGCGGGGTCGCAGATACGCAGTATTTT; CDR3: CASSVPSTSGVADTQYF
size: NA; V: TRBV12-5; D: TRBD2; J: TRBJ2-2; DNA: TGTGCTAGTGCCGTTGGCGGGGGGGACACCGGGGAGCTGTTTTTT; CDR3: CASAVGGGDTGELFF
size: few; V: TRBV6-6; D: TRBD2; J: TRBJ2-3; DNA: TGTGCCAGCAGCCCGTCCGGGGGGGCTGATACGCAGTATTTT; CDR3: CASSPSGGADTQYF
size: once; V: TRBV10-2; D: TRBD1; J: TRBJ1-4; DNA: TGCGCCAGCAGTGAGAGGACAGGGGGGAATGAAAAACTGTTTTTT; CDR3: CASSERTGGNEKLFF
size: NA; V: TRBV19; D: TRBD2; J: TRBJ2-3; DNA: TGTGCCAGTAGTATATCGGGGGGACCCACAGATACGCAGTATTTT; CDR3: CASSISGGPTDTQYF
size: few; V: TRBV5-1; D: NA; J: TRBJ2-1; DNA: TGCGCCAGCAGCTTGGGGAGGTCCTACAATGAGCAGTTCTTC; CDR3: CASSLGRSYNEQFF
size: NA; V: TRBV28; D: TRBD1; J: TRBJ2-3; DNA: TGTGCCAGCAGGTTGGACAGGTACACAGATACGCAGTATTTT; CDR3: CASRLDRYTDTQYF
size: NA; V: TRBV7-9; D: NA; J: TRBJ1-1; DNA: TGTGCCAGCAGCCCGGGGGGGACCGGACGGCGGACTGAAGCTTTCTTT; CDR3: CASSPGGTGRRTEAFF
size: NA; V: TRBV4-3; D: NA; J: TRBJ2-7; DNA: TGCGCCAGCAGCCAGGGGGGTGTCTACGAGCAGTACTTC; CDR3: CASSQGGVYEQYF
size: few; V: TRBV4-1; D: TRBD1; J: TRBJ2-7; DNA: TGCGCCAGCAGACCACAGGGGTCCTACGAGCAGTACTTC; CDR3: CASRPQGSYEQYF
size: NA; V: TRBV29-1; D: NA; J: TRBJ1-4; DNA: TGCAGCGCCCTGGAGGGTGGAAAACTGTTTTTT; CDR3: CSALEGGKLFF
size: NA; V: TRBV28; D: NA; J: TRBJ1-5; DNA: TGTGCCAGCAGTTTGGGGGGGGCGGGTGGGAATCAGCCCCAGCATTTT; CDR3: CASSLGGAGGNQPQHF
size: NA; V: TRBV13; D: TRBD1; J: TRBJ2-7; DNA: TGTGCCAGCAGCCGGGGGACAGGGGGCTCCTACGAGCAGTACTTC; CDR3: CASSRGTGGSYEQYF
size: NA; V: TRBV28; D: TRBD1; J: TRBJ1-1; DNA: TGTGCCAGCAGTTTATGGGGCAGGGGGATGGGCACTGAAGCTTTCTTT; CDR3: CASSLWGRGMGTEAFF
size: NA; V: TRBV5-6; D: NA; J: TRBJ2-7; DNA: TGTGCCAGCAGCTTGGGTCCAGGGGCCTCCTACGAGCAGTACTTC; CDR3: CASSLGPGASYEQYF
size: NA; V: TRBV4-1; D: TRBD2; J: TRBJ2-5; DNA: TGCGCCAGCAGCCGTCTTCCGGGAGGTCGAGAGACCCAGTACTTC; CDR3: CASSRLPGGRETQYF
size: NA; V: TRBV5-6; D: NA; J: TRBJ2-7; DNA: TGTGCCAGCAGCTTCACCCCGGAGGGGGAGCAGTACTTC; CDR3: CASSFTPEGEQYF
size: NA; V: TRBV21-1; D: NA; J: TRBJ2-7; DNA: TGTGCCAGCAGCGGTGGGGCTAAGCTGTACTACGAGCAGTACTTC; CDR3: CASSGGAKLYYEQYF
size: few; V: TRBV2; D: TRBD1; J: TRBJ2-7; DNA: TGTGCCACCACGAAGGGACAGGGGCTTTACGAGCAGTACTTC; CDR3: CATTKGQGLYEQYF
size: NA; V: TRBV10-1; D: TRBD1; J: TRBJ2-2; DNA: TGCGCCAGCAGTGAGTCCAGTCTCCTTGGCTGGGGGAGGGACAGGGAGGGGACCGGGGAGCTGTTTTTT; CDR3: CASSESSLLGWGRDREGTGELFF
size: once; V: TRBV5-4; D: TRBD1; J: TRBJ1-6; DNA: TGTGCCAGCAGCTTAAGGCTCGGACAGGGCAATTCACCCCTCCACTTT; CDR3: CASSLRLGQGNSPLHF
size: NA; V: TRBV2; D: NA; J: TRBJ2-2; DNA: TGTGCCAGCAATAAACAGGGTAGCGCGAACACCGGGGAGCTGTTTTTT; CDR3: CASNKQGSANTGELFF
size: NA; V: TRBV7-2; D: TRBD2; J: TRBJ2-7; DNA: TGTGCCAGCAGCCCTCTGTTTTCTAGCGGGAGAGACGAGCAGTACTTC; CDR3: CASSPLFSSGRDEQYF
size: once; V: TRBV7-9; D: TRBD1; J: TRBJ1-6; DNA: TGTGCCAGCAGCTTAGTCTCCAGGGGGGCTATTACACCCCTCCACTTT; CDR3: CASSLVSRGAITPLHF
size: NA; V: TRBV6-5; D: NA; J: TRBJ1-3; DNA: TGTGCCAGCAGTCCGGGACTGTCTGGAAACACCATATATTTT; CDR3: CASSPGLSGNTIYF
size: NA; V: TRBV7-9; D: TRBD2; J: TRBJ2-2; DNA: TGTGCCAGCAGATCTAAGCAAGCGGGGGGTTGGAACACCGGGGAGCTGTTTTTT; CDR3: CASRSKQAGGWNTGELFF
size: NA; V: TRBV7-8; D: NA; J: TRBJ1-5; DNA: TGTGCCAGCAGCTCCCCTATTAGCAATCAGCCCCAGCATTTT; CDR3: CASSSPISNQPQHF
size: NA; V: TRBV9; D: NA; J: TRBJ2-1; DNA: TGTGCCAGCAGCGTAGAGGGGAAGGGCCGTCTGCGGAATGAGCAGTTCTTC; CDR3: CASSVEGKGRLRNEQFF
size: NA; V: TRBV4-1; D: NA; J: TRBJ2-5; DNA: TGCGCCAGCAGGATACAGGAGGGGAGACAAGAGACCCAGTACTTC; CDR3: CASRIQEGRQETQYF
size: NA; V: TRBV4-2; D: NA; J: TRBJ1-6; DNA: TGTGCCAGCGCTTTCGGGGTGGATAATTCACCCCTCCACTTT; CDR3: CASAFGVDNSPLHF
size: NA; V: TRBV6-5; D: NA; J: TRBJ1-6; DNA: TGTGCCAGCAGTTACTCTAGGGGTTCGTATAATTCACCCCTCCACTTT; CDR3: CASSYSRGSYNSPLHF
size: NA; V: TRBV7-9; D: NA; J: TRBJ1-1; DNA: TGCGCCAGCAGCAGCGGCCCCAACACTGAAGCTTTCTTT; CDR3: CASSSGPNTEAFF
size: NA; V: TRBV9; D: TRBD1; J: TRBJ2-1; DNA: TGTGCCAGCAGCGTAGGGACAGGGTCCTACAATGAGCAGTTCTTC; CDR3: CASSVGTGSYNEQFF
size: NA; V: TRBV4-3; D: NA; J: TRBJ1-2; DNA: TGCGCCAGCAGCCAAGATCCCCCTACAGGATCTGCTAACTATGGCTACACCTTC; CDR3: CASSQDPPTGSANYGYTF
size: NA; V: TRBV27; D: TRBD2; J: TRBJ2-7; DNA: TGTGCCAGCAGTAGCGGGGGGGCTGATTCCTACGAGCAGTACTTC; CDR3: CASSSGGADSYEQYF
size: NA; V: TRBV19; D: TRBD1; J: TRBJ2-3; DNA: TGTGCCAGTATAGGACAGGGGACGGCAGATACGCAGTATTTT; CDR3: CASIGQGTADTQYF
size: NA; V: TRBV29-1; D: NA; J: TRBJ1-5; DNA: TGCAGCGTTCGAGAGGGTTGGGATCGCAATCAGCCCCAGCATTTT; CDR3: CSVREGWDRNQPQHF
size: NA; V: TRBV6-5; D: NA; J: TRBJ1-2; DNA: TGTGCCAGCAGTTACGGCACCCCGGGGGGCTACACCTTC; CDR3: CASSYGTPGGYTF
size: NA; V: TRBV6-5; D: NA; J: TRBJ1-6; DNA: TGTGCCAGCAGTTACTCTGCAGGGGATAATTCACCCCTCCACTTT; CDR3: CASSYSAGDNSPLHF